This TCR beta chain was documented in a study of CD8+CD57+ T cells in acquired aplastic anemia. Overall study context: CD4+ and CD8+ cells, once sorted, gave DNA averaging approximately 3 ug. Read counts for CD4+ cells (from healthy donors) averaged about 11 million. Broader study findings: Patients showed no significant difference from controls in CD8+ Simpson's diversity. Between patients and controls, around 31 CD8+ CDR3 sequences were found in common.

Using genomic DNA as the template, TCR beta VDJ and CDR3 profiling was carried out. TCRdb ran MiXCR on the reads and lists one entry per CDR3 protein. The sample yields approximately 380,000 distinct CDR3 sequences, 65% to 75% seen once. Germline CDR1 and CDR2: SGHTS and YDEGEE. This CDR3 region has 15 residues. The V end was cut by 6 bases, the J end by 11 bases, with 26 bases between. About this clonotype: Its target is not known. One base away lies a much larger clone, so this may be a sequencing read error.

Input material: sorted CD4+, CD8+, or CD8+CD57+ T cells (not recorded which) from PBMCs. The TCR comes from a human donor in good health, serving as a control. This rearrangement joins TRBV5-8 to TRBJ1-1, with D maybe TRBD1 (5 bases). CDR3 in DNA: TGTGCCAGCACCTCAGCGTACGGGGGGTACCCCCTCGCTTTCTTT. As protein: CASTSAYGGYPLAFF.